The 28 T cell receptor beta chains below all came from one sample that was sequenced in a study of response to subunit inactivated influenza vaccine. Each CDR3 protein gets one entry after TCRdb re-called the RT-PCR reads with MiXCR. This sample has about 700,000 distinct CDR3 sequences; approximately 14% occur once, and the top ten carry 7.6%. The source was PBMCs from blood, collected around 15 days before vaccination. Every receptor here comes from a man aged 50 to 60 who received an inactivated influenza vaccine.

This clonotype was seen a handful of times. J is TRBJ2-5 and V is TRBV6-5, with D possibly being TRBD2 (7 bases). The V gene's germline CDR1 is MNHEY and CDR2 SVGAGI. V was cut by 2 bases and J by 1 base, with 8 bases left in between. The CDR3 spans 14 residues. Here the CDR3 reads CASSYRGAQETQYF. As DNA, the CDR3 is TGTGCCAGCAGTTACCGGGGGGCCCAAGAGACCCAGTACTTC.

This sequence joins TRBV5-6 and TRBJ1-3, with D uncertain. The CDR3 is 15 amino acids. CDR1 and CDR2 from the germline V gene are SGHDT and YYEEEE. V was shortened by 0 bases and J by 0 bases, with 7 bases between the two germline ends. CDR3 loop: CASSLGAHSGNTIYF. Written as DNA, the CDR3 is TGTGCCAGCAGCTTGGGAGCTCACTCTGGAAACACCATATATTTT.

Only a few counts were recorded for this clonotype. The chain's CDR3 is CASSQDIPQDGSYEQYF. The CDR3 nucleotides are TGCGCCAGCAGCCAAGATATTCCCCAGGACGGTTCCTACGAGCAGTACTTC. The chain combines TRBV4-3 with TRBJ2-7; D call uncertain. CDR1 and CDR2 (germline): LGHNA, YSLEER. The CDR3 consists of 17 residues. Trimming stripped 0 bases from V and 1 base from J, with 16 bases between.

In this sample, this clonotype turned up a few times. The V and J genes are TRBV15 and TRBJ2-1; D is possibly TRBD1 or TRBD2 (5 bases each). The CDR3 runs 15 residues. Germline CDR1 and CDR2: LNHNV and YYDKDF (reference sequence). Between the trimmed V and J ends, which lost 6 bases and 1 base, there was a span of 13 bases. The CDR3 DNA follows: TGTGCCACCAGGGATGAGGGGAGTTCCTACAATGAGCAGTTCTTC. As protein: CATRDEGSSYNEQFF.

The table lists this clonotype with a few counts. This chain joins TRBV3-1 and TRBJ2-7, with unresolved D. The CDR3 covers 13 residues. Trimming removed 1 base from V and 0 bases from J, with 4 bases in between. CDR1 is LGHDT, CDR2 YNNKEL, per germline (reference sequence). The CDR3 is CASSQGDSYEQYF. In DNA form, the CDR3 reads TGTGCCAGCAGCCAAGGGGACTCCTACGAGCAGTACTTC.

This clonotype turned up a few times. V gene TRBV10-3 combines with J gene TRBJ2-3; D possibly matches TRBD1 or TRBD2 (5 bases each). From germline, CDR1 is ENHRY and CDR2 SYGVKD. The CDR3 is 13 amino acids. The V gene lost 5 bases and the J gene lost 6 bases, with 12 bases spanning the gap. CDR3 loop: CAISRSGTDTQYF. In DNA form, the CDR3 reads TGTGCCATCAGTCGGTCGGGGACGGATACGCAGTATTTT.

The CDR3 sequence is CASREASGPYNEQFF. The CDR3 DNA sequence: TGCGCCAGCAGGGAGGCTAGCGGACCTTACAATGAGCAGTTCTTC. J is TRBJ2-1 and V is TRBV5-1; 7 positions match TRBD2. The CDR3 covers 15 residues. Germline CDR1 reads SGHRS; CDR2 reads YFSETQ. Trimming removed 5 bases from V and 4 bases from J; junction bases left unmatched: 9.

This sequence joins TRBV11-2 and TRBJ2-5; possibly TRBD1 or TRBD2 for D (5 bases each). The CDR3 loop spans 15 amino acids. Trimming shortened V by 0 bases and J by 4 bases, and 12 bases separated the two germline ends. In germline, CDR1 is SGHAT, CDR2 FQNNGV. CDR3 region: CASSLDGEGSETQYF. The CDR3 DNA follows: TGTGCCAGCAGCTTAGACGGTGAGGGGTCAGAGACCCAGTACTTC.

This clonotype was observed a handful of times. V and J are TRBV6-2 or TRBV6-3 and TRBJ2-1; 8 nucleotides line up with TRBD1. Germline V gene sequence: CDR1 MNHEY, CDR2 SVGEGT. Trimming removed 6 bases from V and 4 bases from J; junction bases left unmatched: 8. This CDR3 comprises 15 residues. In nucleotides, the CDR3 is TGTGCCAGCAGCCTTCCCGGGACAGGTTACAATGAGCAGTTCTTC. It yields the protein CASSLPGTGYNEQFF.

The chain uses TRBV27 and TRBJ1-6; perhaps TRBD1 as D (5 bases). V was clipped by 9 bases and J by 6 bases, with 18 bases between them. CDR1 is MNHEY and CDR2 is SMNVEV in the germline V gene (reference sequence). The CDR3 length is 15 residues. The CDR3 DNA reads TGTGCCAGTACCGGTTCGGGGGGAGGTAATTCACCCCTCCACTTT. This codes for CASTGSGGGNSPLHF.

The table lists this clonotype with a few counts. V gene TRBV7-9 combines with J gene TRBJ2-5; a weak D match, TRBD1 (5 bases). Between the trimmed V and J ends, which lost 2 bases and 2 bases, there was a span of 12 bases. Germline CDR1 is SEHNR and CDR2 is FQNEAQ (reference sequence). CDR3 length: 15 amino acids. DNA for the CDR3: TGTGCCAGCAGCTTACAAGGGGCCAATCAAGAGACCCAGTACTTC. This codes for CASSLQGANQETQYF.

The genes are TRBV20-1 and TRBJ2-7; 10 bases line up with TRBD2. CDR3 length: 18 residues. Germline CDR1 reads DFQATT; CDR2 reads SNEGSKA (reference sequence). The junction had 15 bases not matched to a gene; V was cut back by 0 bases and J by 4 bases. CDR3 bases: TGCAGTGCTAGAGATCAGTATCGAGCGGGGGGGTCTGTTTACGAGCAGTACTTC. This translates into CSARDQYRAGGSVYEQYF.

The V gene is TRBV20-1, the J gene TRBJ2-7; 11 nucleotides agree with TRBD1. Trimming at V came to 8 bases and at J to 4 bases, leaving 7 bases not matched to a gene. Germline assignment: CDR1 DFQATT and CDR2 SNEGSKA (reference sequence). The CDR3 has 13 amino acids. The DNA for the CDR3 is TGCAGTTCGCCCGGACAGGGGGCTTACGAGCAGTACTTC. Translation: CSSPGQGAYEQYF.

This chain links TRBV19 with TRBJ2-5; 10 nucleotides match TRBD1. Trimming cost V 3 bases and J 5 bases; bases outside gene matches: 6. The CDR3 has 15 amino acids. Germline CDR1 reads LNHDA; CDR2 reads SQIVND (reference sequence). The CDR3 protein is CASSIRDRGMETQYF. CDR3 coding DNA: TGTGCCAGTAGTATCCGGGACAGGGGCATGGAGACCCAGTACTTC. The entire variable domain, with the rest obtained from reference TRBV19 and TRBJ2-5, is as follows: DGGITQSPKYLFRKEGQNVTLSCEQNLNHDAMYWYRQDPGQGLRLIYYSQIVNDFQKGDIAEGYSVSREKKESFPLTVTSAQKNPTAFYLCASSIRDRGMETQYFGPGTRLLVL.

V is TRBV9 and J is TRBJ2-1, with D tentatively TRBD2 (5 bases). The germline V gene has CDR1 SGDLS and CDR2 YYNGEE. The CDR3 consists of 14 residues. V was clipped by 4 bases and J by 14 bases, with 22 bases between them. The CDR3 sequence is CASSPRVEIGAEFF. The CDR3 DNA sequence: TGTGCCAGCAGCCCGAGGGTGGAGATCGGAGCAGAGTTCTTC. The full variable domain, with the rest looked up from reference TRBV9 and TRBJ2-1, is DSGVTQTPKHLITATGQRVTLRCSPRSGDLSVYWYQQSLDQGLQFLIQYYNGEERAKGNILERFSAQQFPDLHSELNLSSLELGDSALYFCASSPRVEIGAEFFGPGTRLTVL.

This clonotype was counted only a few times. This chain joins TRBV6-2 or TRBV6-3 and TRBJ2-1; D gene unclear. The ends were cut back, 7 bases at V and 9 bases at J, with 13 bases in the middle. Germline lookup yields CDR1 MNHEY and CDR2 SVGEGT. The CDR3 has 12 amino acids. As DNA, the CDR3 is TGTGCCAGCACCTATTTTCGCGGTGAGCAGTTCTTC. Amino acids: CASTYFRGEQFF.

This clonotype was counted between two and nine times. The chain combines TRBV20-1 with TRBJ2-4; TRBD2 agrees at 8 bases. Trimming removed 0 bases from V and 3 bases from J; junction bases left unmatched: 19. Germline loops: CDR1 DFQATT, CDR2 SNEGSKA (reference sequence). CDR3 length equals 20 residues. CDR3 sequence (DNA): TGCAGTGCTAGAGATAAACGGGAGGGCCTATTATTTAGAGACAAAAACATTCAGTACTTC. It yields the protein CSARDKREGLLFRDKNIQYF.

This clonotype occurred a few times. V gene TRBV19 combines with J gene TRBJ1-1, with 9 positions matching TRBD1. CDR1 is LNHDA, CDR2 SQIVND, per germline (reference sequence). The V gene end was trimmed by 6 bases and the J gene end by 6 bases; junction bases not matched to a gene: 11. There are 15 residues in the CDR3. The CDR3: CASRTQGAHSSEAFF. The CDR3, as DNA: TGTGCCAGTAGAACACAGGGGGCGCATAGTTCTGAAGCTTTCTTT.

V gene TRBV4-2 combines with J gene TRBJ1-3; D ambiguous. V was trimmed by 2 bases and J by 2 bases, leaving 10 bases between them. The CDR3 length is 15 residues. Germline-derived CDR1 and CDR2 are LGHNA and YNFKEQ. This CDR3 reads CASSQFIDTGNTIYF. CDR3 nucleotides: TGTGCCAGCAGCCAATTCATCGATACTGGAAACACCATATATTTT.

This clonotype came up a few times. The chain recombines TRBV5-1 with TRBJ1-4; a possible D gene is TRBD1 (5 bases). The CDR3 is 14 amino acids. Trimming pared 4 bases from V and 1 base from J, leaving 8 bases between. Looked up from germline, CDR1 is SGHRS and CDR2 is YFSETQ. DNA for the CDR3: TGCGCCAGCAGCAGGGACGGAACTAATGAAAAACTGTTTTTT. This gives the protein CASSRDGTNEKLFF.

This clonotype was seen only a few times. In nucleotides, the CDR3 is TGTGCCAGCAGTCCAGGGGGAGGAAGGGAAAAACTGTTTTTT. Its translation is CASSPGGGREKLFF. The chain uses TRBV12-3 or TRBV12-4 and TRBJ1-4; 7 nucleotides line up with TRBD1. This CDR3 contains 14 residues. V trimming: 5 bases; J trimming: 8 bases; junction bases outside the gene matches: 8.

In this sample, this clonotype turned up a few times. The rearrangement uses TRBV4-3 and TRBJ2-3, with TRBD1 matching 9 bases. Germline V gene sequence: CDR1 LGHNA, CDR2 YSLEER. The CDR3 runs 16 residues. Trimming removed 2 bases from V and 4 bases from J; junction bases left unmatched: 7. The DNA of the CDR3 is TGCGCCAGCAGCCAACACAGGGGGCGCTTCCCAGATACGCAGTATTTT. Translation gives CASSQHRGRFPDTQYF.

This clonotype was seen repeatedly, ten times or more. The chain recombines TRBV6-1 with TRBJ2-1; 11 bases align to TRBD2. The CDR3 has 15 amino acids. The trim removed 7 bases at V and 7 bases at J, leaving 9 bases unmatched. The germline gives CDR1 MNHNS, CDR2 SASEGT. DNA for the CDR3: TGTGCCAGCAAACAACTAGCGGGAGTGCGGAATGAGCAGTTCTTC. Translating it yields CASKQLAGVRNEQFF.

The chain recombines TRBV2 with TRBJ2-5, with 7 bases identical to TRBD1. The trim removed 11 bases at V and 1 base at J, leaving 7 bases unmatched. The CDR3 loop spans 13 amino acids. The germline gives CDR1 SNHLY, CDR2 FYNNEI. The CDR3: CAGTGEGQETQYF. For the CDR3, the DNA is TGTGCCGGTACAGGGGAAGGCCAAGAGACCCAGTACTTC. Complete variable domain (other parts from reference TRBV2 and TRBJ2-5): EPEVTQTPSHQVTQMGQEVILRCVPISNHLYFYWYRQILGQKVEFLVSFYNNEISEKSEIFDDQFSVERPDGSNFTLKIRSTKLEDSAMYFCAGTGEGQETQYFGPGTRLLVL.

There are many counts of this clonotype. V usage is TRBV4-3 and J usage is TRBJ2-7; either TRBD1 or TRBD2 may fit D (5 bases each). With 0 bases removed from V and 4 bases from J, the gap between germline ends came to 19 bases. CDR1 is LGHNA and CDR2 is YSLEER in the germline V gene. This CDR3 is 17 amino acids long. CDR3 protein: CASSQDGTGTKIYEQYF. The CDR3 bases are TGCGCCAGCAGCCAAGACGGGACCGGGACCAAGATTTACGAGCAGTACTTC.

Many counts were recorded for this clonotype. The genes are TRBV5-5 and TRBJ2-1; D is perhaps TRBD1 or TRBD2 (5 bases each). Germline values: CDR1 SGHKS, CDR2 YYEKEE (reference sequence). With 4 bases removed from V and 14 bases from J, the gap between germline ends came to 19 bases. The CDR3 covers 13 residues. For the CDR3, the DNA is TGTGCCAGCAGCCCGCAATATGGGGGTTTCGAGTTCTTC. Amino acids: CASSPQYGGFEFF.

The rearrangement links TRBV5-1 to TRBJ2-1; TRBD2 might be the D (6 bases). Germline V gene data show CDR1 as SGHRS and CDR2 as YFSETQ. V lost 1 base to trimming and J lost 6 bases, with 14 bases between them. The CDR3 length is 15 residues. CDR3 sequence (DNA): TGCGCCAGCAGCTTGAGGGACTCCCCGGGCAATGAGCAGTTCTTC. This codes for CASSLRDSPGNEQFF.

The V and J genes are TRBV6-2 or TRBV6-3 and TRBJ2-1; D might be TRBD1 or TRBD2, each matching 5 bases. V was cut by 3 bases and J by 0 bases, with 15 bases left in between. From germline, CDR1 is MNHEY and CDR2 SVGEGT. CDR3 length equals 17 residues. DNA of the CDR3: TGTGCCAGCAGTTATTCTGAGAAGGGGAGCTCCTACAATGAGCAGTTCTTC. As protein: CASSYSEKGSSYNEQFF.